The source of this T cell receptor beta chain is a study of T cells after yellow fever vaccination (dated 2019 in TCRdb). As for the study more broadly: Libraries from fractions with low cell numbers were prepared with the SMART-Seq v4 Ultra Low Input RNA kit. To track T-cell clones before and after primary and booster YFV17D yellow fever vaccination, bulk TCR alpha and beta repertoires were sequenced longitudinally. Two healthy male donors, one aged 18 to 29 and one aged 30 to 40 years, made up the cohort. Bulk PBMC replicates and cell subsets were isolated from blood drawn at multiple timepoints before and after both primary and secondary immunization. The investigation overall reported the following: A small share of clonotypes occurred in both CD4 and CD8 compartments, likely arising from convergent recombination. Most clones expanded after primary vaccination were re-detected after the booster (almost 98% of CD4 and around 88% of CD8), suggesting broad memory maintenance. FACS-sorted repertoires could contain abundant contaminating clonotypes from the bulk population, so computational filtering was required. Because only a couple of donors were included in the study, the extent to which the findings can be generalized is limited. Compared with the primary T-cell response, the secondary T-cell response was weaker but faster, peaking on day 5 rather than day 15.

Reads for this sample came from an Illumina NovaSeq 6000. Synthesis of TCR cDNA relied on 5'RACE template switching, a step that introduced a universal primer site along with unique molecular identifiers. Priming for cDNA synthesis came from both the TCR alpha and TCR beta constant segments. Libraries were amplified in two PCR steps, with sample barcodes and sequencing adapters added in the second step. Sequencing of libraries was done on Illumina HiSeq 2500 (2x100 bp) or NovaSeq (2x150 bp). The published analysis was carried out like this. Reads were demultiplexed and collapsed into UMI consensus sequences with MIGEC, and V(D)J alignment was performed with MiXCR. Vaccine-responding clonotypes were defined with edgeR using replicate PBMC samples, requiring FDR below 0.01 and a log2 fold change above 5 up to day 15. Bulk clonotypes were assigned CD4 or CD8 identity according to which sequenced CD4 or CD8 repertoire held them at higher abundance. TCRdb ran its own pipeline on the public reads, namely fastp trimming at Q25 and MiXCR clone calling, and kept in-frame beta chains. When rows share a CDR3 protein, they turn into one entry using the most common DNA and genes. These V and J calls rely on TCRdb rather than the paper's analysis. The sample records hundreds of thousands of distinct CDR3 sequences, approximately 3.9% of which are singletons. About 25% of the sample rests with the top ten.

Read against the paper, the sample's treatment or condition label means: live attenuated yellow fever vaccine strain. At every blood-draw timepoint, two biological replicates of bulk PBMCs were collected. PBMCs were isolated from peripheral blood using a standard Ficoll-Paque protocol. RNA was extracted with TriZol from bulk PBMCs, CD4 and CD8 fractions, and dextramer-positive and dextramer-negative fractions. Taken from the germline V gene, the CDR1 and CDR2 loops are SGHRS and YFSETQ. The junction shows trimming of 0 bases on V and 1 base on J, plus 13 bases between the germline ends. The cysteine opens and the phenylalanine closes a CDR3 of 16 amino acids. The kept DNA is CDR3 alone, 48 bases in frame from the first base. In the case of this clonotype: This receptor's antigen is unknown. Qualities for individual bases were not recorded, and no much larger clone is one base off.

Recombination joined TRBV5-1 with TRBJ2-5; the D gene cannot be named for sure. This TCR derives from a man in his late teens or twenties who received the YFV17D yellow fever vaccine. The material sequenced was PBMCs, taken on the day of the yellow fever booster vaccination. The CDR3 reads CASSLGSLVLQETQYF. The bases read TGCGCCAGCAGCTTGGGCAGTCTGGTACTCCAAGAGACCCAGTACTTC.